These T cell receptor beta chains were read from a single sample in a study of blood T cell repertoires in COVID-19. Profiling relied on immunoSEQ multiplex PCR, and the TCRdb table lists in-frame clones only, not all of them. The sample lists about 170,000 clones; around three quarters were seen once. Sample: PBMCs or T cells enriched from blood (not recorded which). The receptors stem from a woman in her 70s in a cohort exposed to, infected with or recovered from COVID-19 (not recorded which). The CDR3 runs from the conserved cysteine through the conserved F or W. The order of the fields is J gene, D gene, clone size, V gene, CDR3 DNA, CDR3 protein. D genes are given only for firm matches. Expanded clones are given a class, and other clones once, few, many or no size at all.

TRBJ2-3,TRBD2,few,TRBV5-1,TGCGCCAGCAGCTTGTCGTTGCGGCGGGAGGGGGATACGCAGTATTTT,CASSLSLRREGDTQYF
TRBJ2-7,TRBD2,once,TRBV27,TGTGCCAGCAGGTTAGCGGGAGGGTCCTACGAGCAGTACTTC,CASRLAGGSYEQYF
TRBJ2-1,-,-,TRBV21-1,TGTGCCAGCAGGCTCAGGACAGGGAGCTCCTACAATGAGCAGTTCTTC,CASRLRTGSSYNEQFF
TRBJ1-1,-,-,TRBV14,TGTGCCAGCAGACTCGGGGGGGGCACTGAAGCTTTCTTT,CASRLGGGTEAFF
TRBJ2-2,-,-,TRBV11-2,TGTGCCAGCAGCTTAGATCTCTTCGGGGAGCTGTTTTTT,CASSLDLFGELFF
TRBJ2-5,-,few,TRBV19,TGTGCCAGTAGTAACCCCGGGACTGCAAGCCAAGAGACCCAGTACTTC,CASSNPGTASQETQYF
TRBJ2-7,-,-,TRBV7-2,TGTGCCAGCAGCTTAGCGTTTGGCGGATCCGAGCAGTACTTC,CASSLAFGGSEQYF
TRBJ1-1,TRBD1,few,TRBV2,TGTGCCAGCAGTTTCTACAGGGGTGCCGTGAACACTGAAGCTTTCTTT,CASSFYRGAVNTEAFF
TRBJ1-5,-,-,TRBV2,TGTGCCAGCAGTGAACTGGGCCTCCCCTATCAGCCCCAGCATTTT,CASSELGLPYQPQHF
TRBJ2-7,-,-,TRBV5-1,TGCGCCAGCAGCCCGATTCAAGGAGTCGAGCAGTACTTC,CASSPIQGVEQYF